Listed here is a single T cell receptor beta chain. Its antigen remains unidentified. The sample belongs to a study of OX40 agonist ivuxolimab in advanced cancers. Across the study: A diagnosis of hepatocellular carcinoma, melanoma, renal cell or head and neck cancer was present in dose-escalation patients. Three dose-escalation patients had partial responses: one with hepatocellular carcinoma and two with cutaneous melanoma.

Study-level results: Doses of 0.1 to 3.0 mg/kg were accompanied by clonal expansion of CD4+ and CD8+ blood T cells by week 6.

Libraries were prepared by immunoSEQ multiplex PCR; TCRdb keeps only in-frame clonotypes and omits some of them. This sample carries about 99,000 clones, 75% to 95% of them seen once, and the ten largest clones take approximately 0.32%. With 5 bases clipped from V and 1 base from J, the junction kept 1 base outside the gene matches. In germline, CDR1 is MNHEY, CDR2 SMNVEV (reference sequence). The CDR3 length is 13 residues. The chain is built from TRBV27 and TRBJ1-1, with TRBD1 matching over 7 bases. The sequence came from an adult with an advanced solid tumor such as melanoma, head and neck, liver or kidney cancer. Sequenced here: CD4+ or CD8+ T cells sorted from blood, sampled in a trial of the OX40 agonist ivuxolimab. The chain's CDR3 is CASSRQGNTEAFF. DNA of the CDR3: TGTGCCAGCAGTCGACAGGGGAACACTGAAGCTTTCTTT.